This record looks at one TCR beta chain sequence and its context. J was trimmed by 10 bases and V by 2 bases; bases with no gene match: 10. The CDR3 length is 15 residues. Germline V gene lookup returns CDR1 MGHDK and CDR2 SYGVNS. These data belong to a study of blood T cell repertoires in COVID-19. Study background: The analysed material was cDNA or gDNA that came from T cells, B-cell-depleted T cells, or PBMCs.

Original processing methods: The assay estimated nucleated cells by amplifying reference gene primers. Some clones are missing from TCRdb's copy, which holds only in-frame ones; the method was immunoSEQ multiplex PCR. V and J calls and clone size are as listed in that table; D and trimming were resolved from the DNA. The data hold some 530,000 clones, with 70% to 90% observed a single time. Sequenced input: peripheral blood. The sequence was collected from a human donor in a cohort sampled during active COVID-19. The chain uses TRBV25-1 and TRBJ1-4; 7 bases agree with TRBD1. The chain's CDR3 is CASSETGAAQGKLFF. CDR3 in DNA: TGTGCCAGCAGTGAAACAGGGGCGGCCCAGGGAAAACTGTTTTTT.